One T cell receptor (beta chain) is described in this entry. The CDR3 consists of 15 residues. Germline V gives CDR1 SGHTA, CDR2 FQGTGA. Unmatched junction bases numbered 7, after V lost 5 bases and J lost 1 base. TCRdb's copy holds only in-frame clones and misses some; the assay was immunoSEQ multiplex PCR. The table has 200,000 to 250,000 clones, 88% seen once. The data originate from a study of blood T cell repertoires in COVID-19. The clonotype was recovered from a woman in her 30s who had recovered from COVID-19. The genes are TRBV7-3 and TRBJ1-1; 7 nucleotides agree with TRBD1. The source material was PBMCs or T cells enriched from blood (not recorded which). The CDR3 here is CASSIATGTNTEAFF. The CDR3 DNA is TGTGCCAGCAGCATAGCGACAGGGACGAACACTGAAGCTTTCTTT.